The 30 T cell receptor beta chains reported below all come from one sample, sequenced in a study of T cell clonality in common variable immunodeficiency. Sequenced by immunoSEQ multiplex PCR; TCRdb stores in-frame clones only, minus some. The table records some 45,000 clones without singletons, the ten largest covering less than 6.5%. Sequences were obtained from peripheral blood mononuclear cells. Receptor source: a person between 18 and 70 years old in good health.

This clone was picked up many times. The read ends 3 residues early relative to the CDR3; the germline J gene fills the gap. The V and J genes are TRBV18 and TRBJ2-1, with 7 bases lining up with TRBD2. V was clipped by 3 bases and J by 4 bases; unmatched bases: 6. The germline V gene has CDR1 KGHSH and CDR2 LQKENI. The CDR3 is 15 residues long. The DNA read from the CDR3 is TGTGCCAGCTCACCGCCAGCCGGGGGGTACAATGAG. Translation gives CASSPPAGGYNE. The whole CDR3 protein reads CASSPPAGGYNEQFF.

This clone was counted ten times or more. The missing CDR3 end, 3 residues past where the read stops, is filled in from the germline J gene. The chain couples TRBV7-6 to TRBJ2-3, with 11 bases that match TRBD2. V lost 4 bases and J lost 6; bases outside the gene matches: 6. From germline, CDR1 is SGHVS and CDR2 FNYEAQ. The CDR3 has 15 amino acids. The sequenced part of the CDR3 DNA is TGTGCCAGCAGCTCCGGACTAGCGGGTTGGGATACG. Its protein product is CASSSGLAGWDT. The full-length CDR3 reads as CASSSGLAGWDTQYF.

At least ten counts were recorded for this clone. Read coverage stops 3 residues before the CDR3 terminus; the germline J gene supplies the remainder. The chain combines TRBV10-2 with TRBJ2-5; the D gene is possibly TRBD2 (6 bases). The length of the CDR3 is 14 residues. With 2 bases removed from V and 2 bases from J, the gap between germline ends came to 9 bases. Looked up from germline, CDR1 is WSHSY and CDR2 is SAAADI. The CDR3 spells CASSEAGRQETQYF. CDR3 bases read: TGCGCCAGCAGTGAGGCAGGGAGGCAAGAGACC.

This clone came up many times. The read ends 3 residues early relative to the CDR3; the germline J gene fills the gap. V is TRBV5-1 and J is TRBJ2-3, with D possibly matching TRBD2 (5 bases). Germline V gene data show CDR1 as SGHRS and CDR2 as YFSETQ. The CDR3 contains 16 residues. V was trimmed by 4 bases and J by 0 bases, leaving 15 bases between them. CDR3 amino acids: CASSPGNGPSTDTQYF. The sequenced CDR3 bases are TGCGCCAGCAGCCCGGGGAATGGACCGAGCACAGATACG. Full variable domain (outside the CDR3, taken from reference TRBV5-1 and TRBJ2-3): KAGVTQTPRYLIKTRGQQVTLSCSPISGHRSVSWYQQTPGQGLQFLFEYFSETQRNKGNFPGRFSGRQFSNSRSEMNVSTLELGDSALYLCASSPGNGPSTDTQYFGPGTRLTVL.

This clone was seen only a few times. The missing CDR3 end, 3 residues past where the read stops, is filled in from the germline J gene. Additional DNA sequences in this sample encode the identical CDR3. This rearrangement joins TRBV5-5 to TRBJ1-2; tentatively, D is TRBD1 (6 bases). CDR1 and CDR2 from the germline V gene are SGHKS and YYEKEE (reference sequence). CDR3 length: 14 amino acids. Partial CDR3 DNA: TGTGCCAGCAGCCCCGCACAGGGTAGGGGTGGA. Protein: CASSPAQGRGG. The full-length CDR3 reads as CASSPAQGRGGYTF. Full variable domain (outside the CDR3, taken from reference TRBV5-5 and TRBJ1-2): DAGVTQSPTHLIKTRGQQVTLRCSPISGHKSVSWYQQVLGQGPQFIFQYYEKEERGRGNFPDRFSARQFPNYSSELNVNALLLGDSALYLCASSPAQGRGGYTFGSGTRLTVV.

This clone was counted between two and nine times. The CDR3 is cut off 3 residues early in the read; its end comes from the germline J gene. The V and J genes are TRBV7-8 and TRBJ1-2; D is perhaps TRBD1 (5 bases). This CDR3 has 15 amino acids. Per germline, CDR1 SGHVS and CDR2 FQNEAQ. The CDR3 DNA, read in part, is TGTGCCAGCAGCCCCACGGGGGGTATCTCAGGGGGC. It codes for CASSPTGGISGG. The full CDR3 protein is CASSPTGGISGGYTF.

In this sample, this clone turned up many times. The CDR3 end falls 3 residues outside the read, so it is completed with the germline J gene. This chain joins TRBV6-2 or TRBV6-3 and TRBJ2-7; the D is unclear. V was trimmed by 2 bases and J by 4 bases, leaving 15 bases between them. The CDR3 contains 15 residues. The germline V gene encodes CDR1 MNHEY and CDR2 SVGEGT. The part of the CDR3 DNA that was read is TGTGCCAGCAGTTACGGATCGGGTATGAGATACGAG. This sequence encodes CASSYGSGMRYE. The whole CDR3 sequence is CASSYGSGMRYEQYF.

In this sample, this clone turned up many times. The read comes to an end 3 residues before the CDR3 does, leaving the germline J gene to fill in the end. This chain connects TRBV6-1 to TRBJ1-1; D uncertain. The CDR3 is made up of 12 amino acids. Per germline, CDR1 MNHNS and CDR2 SASEGT. CDR3 amino acids: CASSEIWQEAFF. The part of the CDR3 DNA that was read is TGTGCCAGCAGTGAAATATGGCAGGAA.

This clone came up many times. The CDR3 end falls 3 residues outside the read, so it is completed with the germline J gene. The chain links TRBV10-3 to TRBJ2-7, with 13 nucleotides matching TRBD2. Germline V gene data show CDR1 as ENHRY and CDR2 as SYGVKD. The ends lost 10 bases at V and 0 bases at J; junction bases unmatched: 3. This CDR3 is built from 14 residues. The DNA read from the CDR3 is TGTGCCACCCGGACTAGCGGGGGCTCCTACGAG. Translating it yields CATRTSGGSYE. The complete CDR3 sequence is CATRTSGGSYEQYF.

This clone was seen more than once but under ten times. The CDR3 end falls 3 residues outside the read, so it is completed with the germline J gene. The V call is TRBV7-9, the J call TRBJ1-4; 9 nucleotides match TRBD1. The V segment lost 7 bases and the J segment 5 bases; nucleotides outside the gene matches: 8. This CDR3 has 15 residues. The germline V gene has CDR1 SEHNR and CDR2 FQNEAQ (reference sequence). Incomplete CDR3 DNA: TGTGCCAGCACTTTGGGAGGGACAGGGAATGAAAAA. As protein: CASTLGGTGNEK. The full CDR3 sequence reads CASTLGGTGNEKLFF.

There are many counts of this clone. The read ends 3 residues early relative to the CDR3; the germline J gene fills the gap. The chain joins TRBV4-1 to TRBJ2-3, with D tentatively TRBD1 (7 bases). The CDR3 extends over 18 amino acids. Trimming removed 4 bases at V and 1 base at J, with 21 bases between. Looked up from germline, CDR1 is MGHRA and CDR2 is YSYEKL. The CDR3 sequence is CASSPTEGAAAGTDTQYF. The sequenced CDR3 bases are TGCGCCAGCAGCCCCACGGAGGGGGCCGCCGCAGGCACAGATACG.

This clone was seen repeatedly, ten times or more. The missing CDR3 end, 3 residues past where the read stops, is filled in from the germline J gene. The chain carries TRBV6-4 and TRBJ2-3; 16 nucleotides line up with TRBD2. After removal of 2 bases from V and 4 bases from J, the junction contained 0 bases not matched to a gene. CDR1 MRHNA and CDR2 SNTAGT come from the germline V gene. This CDR3 contains 16 residues. This CDR3 reads CASSDGTSGGADTQYF. Incomplete CDR3 DNA: TGTGCCAGCAGTGACGGGACTAGCGGGGGGGCAGATACG.

Concerning this clone itself: The observed sequence ends 3 residues before the CDR3 terminus, with the missing tail filled in from the germline J gene. V gene TRBV2 combines with J gene TRBJ1-1; D is unclear. The CDR3 extends over 15 amino acids. Germline V gene data show CDR1 as SNHLY and CDR2 as FYNNEI. The CDR3 loop is CASSEMALAKNIAFF. The DNA read from the CDR3 is TGTGCCAGCAGTGAAATGGCCCTAGCCAAAAACATT.

In this sample, this clone turned up a few times. The observed sequence ends 3 residues before the CDR3 terminus, with the missing tail filled in from the germline J gene. This chain connects TRBV30 to TRBJ1-2; D is unclear. This CDR3 is built from 15 residues. CDR1 and CDR2 from the germline V gene are GTSNPN and SVGIG (reference sequence). CDR3 bases read: TGTGCCTGGAGTGGGCACAACCCTAGCACAGATACC. Translated, it gives CAWSGHNPSTDT. The CDR3 reads in full as CAWSGHNPSTDTYTF.

This clone has a handful of counts. The observed sequence ends 3 residues before the CDR3 terminus, with the missing tail filled in from the germline J gene. This chain joins TRBV7-6 and TRBJ2-1, with a weak D call TRBD1 (5 bases). Trimming cost V 4 bases and J 9 bases, with 13 bases left between them. The CDR3 is 13 residues long. Germline V lookup: CDR1 SGHVS, CDR2 FNYEAQ. The DNA read from the CDR3 is TGTGCCAGCAGCTCAGACAGTCTTGGTGAG. Protein: CASSSDSLGE. The whole CDR3 sequence is CASSSDSLGEQFF.

This clone was counted at least ten times. The sequence runs out 3 residues before the end of the CDR3; the remainder is reconstructed from the germline J gene. The genes are TRBV7-9 and TRBJ1-1; 7 nucleotides align to TRBD1. Germline CDR1 is SEHNR and CDR2 is FQNEAQ (reference sequence). The CDR3 spans 13 residues. The CDR3 loop is CASKSQGDLGAFF. The CDR3 DNA, read in part, is TGTGCCAGCAAAAGTCAGGGGGATCTGGGC.

This clone was seen a few times. Read data end 3 residues before the CDR3 end; the end is taken from the germline J gene. The rearrangement joins TRBV11-2 to TRBJ1-2, with D possibly TRBD1 on 6 matching bases. Germline assignment: CDR1 SGHAT and CDR2 FQNNGV. The CDR3 covers 13 residues. CDR3 amino acids: CASSQGQSYDYTF. The sequenced part of the CDR3 DNA is TGTGCCAGCAGCCAAGGACAGTCCTACGAC.

This clone was counted many times. The read is 3 residues too short to cover the CDR3 end, so that end is filled in from the germline J gene. The same CDR3 arises from other DNA sequences in this sample as well. This chain uses TRBV7-7 with TRBJ1-3; tentatively, D is TRBD1 (5 bases). The CDR3 is 13 residues long. Germline V gives CDR1 SSHAT, CDR2 FNYEAQ (reference sequence). Deletions cut 1 base from V and 4 bases from J, with 5 bases between. CDR3 in amino acids: CASSLGQGNTIYF. Incomplete CDR3 DNA: TGTGCCAGCAGCTTAGGACAGGGAAACACC.

This clone was seen ten or more times. The read terminates 3 residues ahead of where the CDR3 ends, so the germline J gene completes it. J is TRBJ1-2 and V is TRBV15; the D is unclear. This CDR3 contains 13 residues. In germline, CDR1 is LNHNV, CDR2 YYDKDF (reference sequence). CDR3 loop: CATSREGSEGYTF. The sequenced CDR3 bases are TGTGCCACCAGCAGGGAAGGGTCAGAAGGC.

This clone turned up a few times. The missing CDR3 end, 3 residues past where the read stops, is filled in from the germline J gene. The same CDR3 is also encoded by other DNA sequences in this sample. The J gene is TRBJ2-7, the V gene TRBV5-1; 12 nucleotides line up with TRBD2. The V gene's germline CDR1 is SGHRS and CDR2 YFSETQ. The CDR3 has 16 amino acids. V was pared by 4 bases and J by 4 bases, with 9 bases of the junction left unmatched. The CDR3 loop reads CASSLQPGTSGYEQYF. CDR3 DNA, as far as it was read: TGCGCCAGCAGCCTGCAACCCGGGACTAGCGGGTACGAG.

This clone has ten or more counts. Read coverage stops 3 residues before the CDR3 terminus; the germline J gene supplies the remainder. The same CDR3 is also encoded by other DNA sequences in this sample. This sequence joins TRBV20-1 and TRBJ1-2; D remains ambiguous. The CDR3 length is 14 residues. Looked up from germline, CDR1 is DFQATT and CDR2 is SNEGSKA (reference sequence). V was shortened by 0 bases and J by 4 bases, with 12 bases between the two germline ends. The part of the CDR3 DNA that was read is TGCAGTGCTAGAGAGGGTGGCGGGCGCTATGGC. It specifies CSAREGGGRYG. The complete CDR3 protein is CSAREGGGRYGYTF.

This clone was seen repeatedly, ten times or more. The CDR3 end falls 3 residues outside the read, so it is completed with the germline J gene. The V and J genes are TRBV4-2 and TRBJ2-7, with 10 bases matching TRBD2. The CDR3 length is 16 residues. Germline CDR1 LGHNA, CDR2 YNFKEQ. Trimming at V came to 0 bases and at J to 2 bases, leaving 4 bases not matched to a gene. CDR3 DNA, as far as it was read: TGTGCCAGCAGCCAAGACCCTAGCGGGGGTGCCTACGAG. This codes for CASSQDPSGGAYE. In full, the CDR3 is CASSQDPSGGAYEQYF.

This clone was recorded many times. Read coverage stops 3 residues before the CDR3 terminus; the germline J gene supplies the remainder. This chain links TRBV4-1 with TRBJ1-5, with D possibly TRBD1 on 5 matching bases. CDR1 MGHRA and CDR2 YSYEKL come from the germline V gene. V lost 0 bases to trimming and J lost 9 bases, with 15 bases between them. The CDR3 is made up of 15 amino acids. CDR3 bases read: TGCGCCAGCAGCCAAGAACAGGATCCTATTTGGCCC. This codes for CASSQEQDPIWP. The CDR3 reads in full as CASSQEQDPIWPQHF.

This clone was seen repeatedly, ten times or more. The CDR3 end lies 3 residues beyond the end of the read and is filled in from the germline J gene. The rearrangement uses TRBV29-1 and TRBJ2-3; 12 bases are a match to TRBD2. Trimming at V came to 0 bases and at J to 4 bases, leaving 5 bases not matched to a gene. The CDR3 extends over 16 amino acids. The germline gives CDR1 SQVTM, CDR2 ANQGSEA. Partial CDR3 DNA: TGCAGCGTTGAAGATCGACTAGCGGGAGTCGCAGATACG. Translated, it gives CSVEDRLAGVADT. The CDR3 reads in full as CSVEDRLAGVADTQYF.

This clone appeared many times. The sequenced fragment ends 3 residues before the CDR3 boundary, so the rest is inferred from the germline J gene. The V and J genes are TRBV5-4 and TRBJ1-5, with 7 bases fitting TRBD1. J gave up 7 bases and V 4 bases, and 11 bases lay outside the gene matches. This CDR3 comprises 15 residues. CDR1 is SGHNT and CDR2 is YYREEE in the germline V gene (reference sequence). The part of the CDR3 DNA that was read is TGTGCCAGCAGCGTGAAAGGGGGCGCGGGACAGCCC. Its protein product is CASSVKGGAGQP. The full CDR3 sequence reads CASSVKGGAGQPQHF.

This clone appeared many times. The CDR3 end lies 3 residues beyond the end of the read and is filled in from the germline J gene. This chain uses TRBV7-9 with TRBJ1-4; D gene unclear. V lost 5 bases to trimming and J lost 7 bases, with 17 bases between them. CDR1 is SEHNR and CDR2 is FQNEAQ in the germline V gene (reference sequence). There are 15 residues in the CDR3. CDR3 amino acids: CASSPDTNRGEKLFF. CDR3 DNA (partial): TGTGCCAGCAGCCCAGACACCAACCGGGGTGAAAAA.

At least ten counts were recorded for this clone. The read terminates 3 residues before the CDR3 end, so the remaining end is supplied by the germline J gene. The chain has TRBV6-1 and TRBJ1-6, with D unclear. Germline V lookup: CDR1 MNHNS, CDR2 SASEGT. The CDR3 sequence is 11 residues long. CDR3 loop: CASSETAALHF. The part of the CDR3 DNA that was read is TGTGCCAGCAGTGAAACCGCGGCC.

Many counts were recorded for this clone. The CDR3 end is not reached by the read, which stops 3 residues before it; the germline J gene fills it in. The chain joins TRBV4-1 to TRBJ1-2, with D unresolved. This CDR3 has 11 residues. Germline V CDR1 and CDR2: MGHRA, YSYEKL. CDR3 region: CASSGSGGYTF. Incomplete CDR3 DNA: TGCGCCAGCAGCGGCTCGGGGGGC.

This clone occurred many times. The read terminates 3 residues ahead of where the CDR3 ends, so the germline J gene completes it. This sequence joins TRBV10-3 and TRBJ1-2; tentatively, D is TRBD1 (6 bases). This CDR3 spans 14 amino acids. Per the germline V gene, CDR1 is ENHRY and CDR2 is SYGVKD. CDR3 DNA (partial): TGTGCCATCAGTGAGGGGGGACACCCGCGGGGC. This gives the protein CAISEGGHPRG. The CDR3 reads in full as CAISEGGHPRGYTF.

Many counts were recorded for this clone. Coverage ceases 3 residues before the CDR3 finishes, and the germline J gene fills in the end. The chain joins TRBV7-2 to TRBJ2-7; D unresolved. The CDR3 covers 12 residues. The germline V gene encodes CDR1 SGHTA and CDR2 FQGNSA. Trimming removed 5 bases at V and 2 bases at J, with 7 bases between. The CDR3 bases that were read are TGTGCCAGCAGCCTAGATACCTACGAG. It is translated as CASSLDTYE. The full CDR3 protein is CASSLDTYEQYF.